Each of the 19 T cell receptor beta chains below was sequenced from the same sample in a study of cytomegalovirus exposure and HLA in healthy donors (dated 2017 in TCRdb). Preparation of the library involved the immunoSEQ multiplex PCR assay. What TCRdb holds here is the immuneACCESS table cut down to in-frame rearrangements. Part of the clones is not present; checked against another copy, under half of the missing clones reflect an unresolved V gene, and the others are unexplained. In this sample the table shows 170,000 or so clones, approximately 84% of which occur a single time. The top ten hold about 2.8% of the sample. The source material was PBMCs. Receptors originate from a woman aged 18-29 years in good health and CMV-seropositive.

V and J are TRBV19 and TRBJ1-5; D not certain. With 1 base removed from V and 5 bases from J, the gap between germline ends came to 21 bases. Germline assignment: CDR1 LNHDA and CDR2 SQIVND (reference sequence). The CDR3 is 18 residues long. CDR3 amino acids: CASSIARSGRSGDQPQHF. The CDR3 nucleotides read TGTGCCAGTAGTATAGCTCGAAGTGGGAGGAGTGGTGATCAGCCCCAGCATTTT.

This chain uses TRBV5-1 with TRBJ1-2; TRBD1 agrees at 7 bases. There are 13 residues in the CDR3. Per germline, CDR1 SGHRS and CDR2 YFSETQ. V shed 4 bases, J shed 8 bases, and the junction held 8 bases outside the gene matches. The CDR3 here is CASSPVQGVGYTF. The CDR3 DNA reads TGCGCCAGCAGCCCTGTTCAGGGGGTAGGCTACACCTTC. Supplemented by reference TRBV5-1 and TRBJ1-2, the full variable domain reads KAGVTQTPRYLIKTRGQQVTLSCSPISGHRSVSWYQQTPGQGLQFLFEYFSETQRNKGNFPGRFSGRQFSNSRSEMNVSTLELGDSALYLCASSPVQGVGYTFGSGTRLTVV.

The genes are TRBV6-1 and TRBJ2-1; maybe TRBD1 (5 bases). Germline V lookup: CDR1 MNHNS, CDR2 SASEGT. This CDR3 region has 12 residues. V lost 5 bases to trimming and J lost 7 bases, with 9 bases between them. The chain's CDR3 is CASSRQGNEQFF. CDR3 in DNA: TGTGCCAGCAGTCGTCAGGGAAATGAGCAGTTCTTC.

This clone was seen once. The V gene is TRBV13, the J gene TRBJ1-1; D not resolved. Germline CDR1 reads PRHDT; CDR2 reads FYEKMQ (reference sequence). V shed 3 bases and J shed 1 base, with 3 bases lying between them. The CDR3 consists of 12 residues. CDR3 residues: CASSFKNTEAFF. The CDR3 coding sequence is TGTGCCAGCAGCTTCAAGAACACTGAAGCTTTCTTT. The full variable domain, in which reference TRBV13 and TRBJ1-1 provide the parts outside the CDR3, is AAGVIQSPRHLIKEKRETATLKCYPIPRHDTVYWYQQGPGQDPQFLISFYEKMQSDKGSIPDRFSAQQFSDYHSELNMSSLELGDSALYFCASSFKNTEAFFGQGTRLTVV.

This rearrangement joins TRBV5-1 to TRBJ2-1; 11 positions agree with TRBD2. The CDR3 contains 14 residues. V was clipped by 4 bases and J by 10 bases; unmatched bases: 7. CDR1 SGHRS and CDR2 YFSETQ come from the germline V gene. CDR3 DNA: TGCGCCAGCAGCGGAACTAGCGGGGGCCGCGAGCAGTTCTTC. Amino acid sequence: CASSGTSGGREQFF.

The chain links TRBV5-8 to TRBJ1-5, with TRBD1 matching over 7 bases. The trim removed 6 bases at V and 0 bases at J, leaving 6 bases unmatched. The CDR3 extends over 15 amino acids. CDR1 is SGHTS, CDR2 YDEGEE, per germline. The DNA of the CDR3 is TGTGCCAGCAACCCGACAGGGTATAGCAATCAGCCCCAGCATTTT. Protein sequence: CASNPTGYSNQPQHF.

The rearrangement links TRBV2 to TRBJ2-3; 9 nucleotides agree with TRBD2. V dropped 7 bases and J dropped 4; count of bases not matched to a gene: 12. Germline V lookup: CDR1 SNHLY, CDR2 FYNNEI. This CDR3 is built from 16 residues. CDR3 nucleotides: TGTGCCAGCAACGGGGGGGCTAGCGGGGCTGCAGATACGCAGTATTTT. Its translation: CASNGGASGAADTQYF.

The chain is built from TRBV11-3 and TRBJ2-1, with a weak D call TRBD2 (6 bases). This CDR3 contains 16 residues. The V end lost 0 bases, the J end lost 3 bases, and 12 bases lay between the germline ends. Germline V gene sequence: CDR1 SGHNT, CDR2 YENEEA. CDR3 coding DNA: TGTGCCAGCAGCTTAGAGGGGAGGAGGGTCTACAATGAGCAGTTCTTC. Translating gives CASSLEGRRVYNEQFF.

The chain links TRBV5-1 to TRBJ2-2; D is possibly TRBD2 (5 bases). The germline V and J ends were trimmed by 4 bases and 5 bases, with 15 bases remaining between them. Germline CDR1 reads SGHRS; CDR2 reads YFSETQ. CDR3 length equals 15 residues. The CDR3 loop reads CASSLVPGWTGELFF. The CDR3 DNA reads as TGCGCCAGCAGCCTAGTCCCGGGGTGGACCGGGGAGCTGTTTTTT.

The chain uses TRBV5-1 and TRBJ1-1, with 7 bases identical to TRBD1. CDR3 size: 14 residues. The germline V gene has CDR1 SGHRS and CDR2 YFSETQ. The J segment lost 4 bases and the V segment lost 4 bases, leaving 7 bases of the junction unmatched. This chain's CDR3 is CASSGEQGITEAFF. In nucleotides, the CDR3 is TGCGCCAGCAGCGGTGAACAGGGGATCACTGAAGCTTTCTTT.

CDR3 bases: TGCAGCGTCCGCGGACTTGGGAGCTCCTACGAGCAGTACTTC. Protein: CSVRGLGSSYEQYF. V gene TRBV29-1 combines with J gene TRBJ2-7; TRBD2 is a possible D gene (5 bases). CDR3 size: 14 residues. V was trimmed by 6 bases and J by 0 bases, leaving 15 bases between them. Looked up from germline, CDR1 is SQVTM and CDR2 is ANQGSEA.

This clone was seen a single time. This chain connects TRBV7-9 to TRBJ2-7; weak D call: TRBD1 (6 bases). The V end was cut by 4 bases, the J end by 2 bases, with 9 bases between. The CDR3 consists of 13 residues. CDR1 SEHNR and CDR2 FQNEAQ come from the germline V gene (reference sequence). CDR3 in DNA: TGTGCCAGCAGCTCCGGGACAACCTACGAGCAGTACTTC. It translates to CASSSGTTYEQYF.

The genes are TRBV2 and TRBJ1-5; 7 bases are a match to TRBD1. The CDR3 loop spans 14 amino acids. CDR1 SNHLY and CDR2 FYNNEI come from the germline V gene. The ends lost 5 bases at V and 3 bases at J; junction bases unmatched: 4. The CDR3 reads CASSIDRVNQPQHF. As DNA, the CDR3 is TGTGCCAGCAGTATCGACAGGGTCAATCAGCCCCAGCATTTT.

J is TRBJ1-6 and V is TRBV7-9; 9 bases match TRBD1. Germline V gene data show CDR1 as SEHNR and CDR2 as FQNEAQ (reference sequence). The junction had 4 bases not matched to a gene; V was cut back by 3 bases and J by 7 bases. The CDR3 extends over 15 amino acids. The CDR3 here is CASSLAGTGNSPLHF. The CDR3 DNA reads as TGTGCCAGCAGCTTGGCCGGGACAGGGAATTCACCCCTCCACTTT.

This clone was detected only a few times. The chain carries TRBV6-6 and TRBJ2-7; a weak D match, TRBD1 (6 bases). The CDR3 runs to 13 residues. Germline V gene lookup returns CDR1 MNHNY and CDR2 SVGAGI (reference sequence). Trimming took 7 bases from V and 0 from J, leaving 10 bases between them. CDR3 DNA: TGTGCCAGCATGGACAGCAACTCCTACGAGCAGTACTTC. This translates into CASMDSNSYEQYF.

A few counts support this clone. The chain has TRBV6-1 and TRBJ1-5; no clear D. The CDR3 loop spans 22 amino acids. V was clipped by 2 bases and J by 0 bases, with 29 bases between them. The germline CDR1 and CDR2 sequences are MNHNS and SASEGT. CDR3 residues: CASSERRIFPGERTYSNQPQHF. In DNA form, the CDR3 reads TGTGCCAGCAGTGAAAGGCGGATCTTCCCCGGTGAACGTACGTATAGCAATCAGCCCCAGCATTTT.

The gene calls are TRBV6-5 and TRBJ2-6, with a weak D call TRBD2 (7 bases). The CDR3 length is 14 residues. V was trimmed by 8 bases and J by 4 bases, leaving 12 bases between them. Germline CDR1 is MNHEY and CDR2 is SVGAGI. The CDR3 nucleotides read TGTGCCAGCCGGGGGGCATCCGGGGCCAACGTCCTGACTTTC. Its protein product is CASRGASGANVLTF.

V is TRBV19 and J is TRBJ1-5; weak D call: TRBD1 (6 bases). V lost 3 bases to trimming and J lost 6 bases, with 21 bases between them. Germline V gives CDR1 LNHDA, CDR2 SQIVND (reference sequence). This CDR3 has 17 amino acids. CDR3 in amino acids: CASSMKTTQGPGQPQHF. CDR3 DNA: TGTGCCAGTAGTATGAAAACGACACAGGGTCCGGGTCAGCCCCAGCATTTT.

The V call is TRBV28, the J call TRBJ2-4; perhaps TRBD1 as D (6 bases). Trimming left V 5 bases short and J 5 bases short, with 16 bases between. The V gene's germline CDR1 is MDHEN and CDR2 SYDVKM. This CDR3 spans 15 amino acids. The CDR3 sequence: CASSTPPTGQNIQYF. For the CDR3, the DNA is TGTGCCAGCAGTACACCACCGACAGGTCAAAACATTCAGTACTTC. Combining the CDR3 with reference TRBV28 and TRBJ2-4 gives the whole variable domain DVKVTQSSRYLVKRTGEKVFLECVQDMDHENMFWYRQDPGLGLRLIYFSYDVKMKEKGDIPEGYSVSREKKERFSLILESASTNQTSMYLCASSTPPTGQNIQYFGAGTRLSVL.